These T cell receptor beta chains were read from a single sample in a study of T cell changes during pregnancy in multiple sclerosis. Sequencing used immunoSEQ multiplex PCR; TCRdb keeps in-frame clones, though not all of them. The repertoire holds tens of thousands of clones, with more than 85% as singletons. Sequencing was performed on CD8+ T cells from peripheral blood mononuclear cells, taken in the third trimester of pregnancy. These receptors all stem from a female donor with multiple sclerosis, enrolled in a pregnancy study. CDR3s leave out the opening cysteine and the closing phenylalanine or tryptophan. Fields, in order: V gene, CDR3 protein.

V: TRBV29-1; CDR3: SAQGGASYEQY
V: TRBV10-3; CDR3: AISESIELEQY
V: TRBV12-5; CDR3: ASGLVASGSTDTQY
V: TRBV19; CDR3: ASSIGPADGYT
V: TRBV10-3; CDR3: AISESRTVVSGSNEQF
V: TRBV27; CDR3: ASSLSGSGRVSGEQY
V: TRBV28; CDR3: ASSYGQGASYEQY
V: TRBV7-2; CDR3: ASRPSSYNEQF
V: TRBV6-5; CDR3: ASSHRDSSAF
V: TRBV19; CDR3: ASSRQGGYEQY
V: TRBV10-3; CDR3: ASGLTYEQY
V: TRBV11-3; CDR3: ASSPPGLAGSEQF
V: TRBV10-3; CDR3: AISGAGGRYNEQF
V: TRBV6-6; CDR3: ASSYSGGDTDTQY
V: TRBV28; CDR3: ATGGEYEQY
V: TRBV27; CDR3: ASIGLAGVLRGTDTQY
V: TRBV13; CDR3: ASSSILAGVTDTQY
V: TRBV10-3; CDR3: AIRGTSGSDEQY
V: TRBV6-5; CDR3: ASSYFSGRTDTQY
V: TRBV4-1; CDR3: ASSQVAGYYNEQF
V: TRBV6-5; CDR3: ASRPRQNEKLF
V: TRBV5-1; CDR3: ASSERGASNQPQH
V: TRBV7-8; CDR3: ASSFLRQVSPTDTQY
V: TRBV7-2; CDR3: ASSSTSAKEQF
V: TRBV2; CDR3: ASSGPVQGNYGYT
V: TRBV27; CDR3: ASSLSSGGFYNEQF
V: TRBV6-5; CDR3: ASSLLAGVYEQY
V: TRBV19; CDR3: ASSIVAGASDTQY
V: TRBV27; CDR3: ASSRDRGFLEQY
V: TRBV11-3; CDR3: ASSPVPGLAETQY
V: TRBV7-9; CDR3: ASNSGRETQY
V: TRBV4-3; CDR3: ASSQGTGETGELF
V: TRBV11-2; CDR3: ASSLDGAAYTEAF
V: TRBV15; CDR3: ATDSSTGAGELF
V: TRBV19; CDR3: ASSIDEGLNYNEQF
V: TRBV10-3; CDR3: AISSQTSGSPYNEQF
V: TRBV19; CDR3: ASSPWTSGKNEQF
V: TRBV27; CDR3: ASSLTDREEETQY
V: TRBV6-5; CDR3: ASSETRDYPYEQY
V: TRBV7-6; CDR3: ASSLLAGGDEQY
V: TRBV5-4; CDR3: ASSLAGIDLYGYT
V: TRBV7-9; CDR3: ASSLRTSGYQETQY
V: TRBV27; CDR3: ASSLSWQGGEQY
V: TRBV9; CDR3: ASSPVLAGADTQY
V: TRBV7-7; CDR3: ASSPSPGTSGRPSYNEQF